Sequencing of this TCR beta chain was carried out in a study of OX40 agonist ivuxolimab in advanced cancers. A word on this clone: The antigen is undetermined.

Data came from immunoSEQ multiplex PCR; TCRdb stores just in-frame clones and leaves some out. The sample carries tens of thousands of clones, more than 75% recorded once. Study-level findings and limits: Expanded clones were, on average, more numerous among CD8+ T cells than CD4+.

Germline-derived CDR1 and CDR2 are LGHNA and YNFKEQ. This CDR3 is 15 amino acids long. The ends lost 4 bases at V and 7 bases at J; junction bases unmatched: 4. On cycle 4 day 1 and cycle 7 day 1, as well as at baseline, blood was sampled. The sequencing here drew on CD4+ or CD8+ T cells sorted from blood, taken in a trial of the OX40 agonist ivuxolimab. The receptor comes from an adult with an advanced solid tumor such as melanoma, head and neck, liver or kidney cancer. V is TRBV4-2 and J is TRBJ2-2, with TRBD2 matching over 12 bases. This chain's CDR3 is CASSPTSGSGGELFF. DNA of the CDR3: TGTGCCAGCAGCCCGACTAGCGGGAGCGGCGGGGAGCTGTTTTTT.